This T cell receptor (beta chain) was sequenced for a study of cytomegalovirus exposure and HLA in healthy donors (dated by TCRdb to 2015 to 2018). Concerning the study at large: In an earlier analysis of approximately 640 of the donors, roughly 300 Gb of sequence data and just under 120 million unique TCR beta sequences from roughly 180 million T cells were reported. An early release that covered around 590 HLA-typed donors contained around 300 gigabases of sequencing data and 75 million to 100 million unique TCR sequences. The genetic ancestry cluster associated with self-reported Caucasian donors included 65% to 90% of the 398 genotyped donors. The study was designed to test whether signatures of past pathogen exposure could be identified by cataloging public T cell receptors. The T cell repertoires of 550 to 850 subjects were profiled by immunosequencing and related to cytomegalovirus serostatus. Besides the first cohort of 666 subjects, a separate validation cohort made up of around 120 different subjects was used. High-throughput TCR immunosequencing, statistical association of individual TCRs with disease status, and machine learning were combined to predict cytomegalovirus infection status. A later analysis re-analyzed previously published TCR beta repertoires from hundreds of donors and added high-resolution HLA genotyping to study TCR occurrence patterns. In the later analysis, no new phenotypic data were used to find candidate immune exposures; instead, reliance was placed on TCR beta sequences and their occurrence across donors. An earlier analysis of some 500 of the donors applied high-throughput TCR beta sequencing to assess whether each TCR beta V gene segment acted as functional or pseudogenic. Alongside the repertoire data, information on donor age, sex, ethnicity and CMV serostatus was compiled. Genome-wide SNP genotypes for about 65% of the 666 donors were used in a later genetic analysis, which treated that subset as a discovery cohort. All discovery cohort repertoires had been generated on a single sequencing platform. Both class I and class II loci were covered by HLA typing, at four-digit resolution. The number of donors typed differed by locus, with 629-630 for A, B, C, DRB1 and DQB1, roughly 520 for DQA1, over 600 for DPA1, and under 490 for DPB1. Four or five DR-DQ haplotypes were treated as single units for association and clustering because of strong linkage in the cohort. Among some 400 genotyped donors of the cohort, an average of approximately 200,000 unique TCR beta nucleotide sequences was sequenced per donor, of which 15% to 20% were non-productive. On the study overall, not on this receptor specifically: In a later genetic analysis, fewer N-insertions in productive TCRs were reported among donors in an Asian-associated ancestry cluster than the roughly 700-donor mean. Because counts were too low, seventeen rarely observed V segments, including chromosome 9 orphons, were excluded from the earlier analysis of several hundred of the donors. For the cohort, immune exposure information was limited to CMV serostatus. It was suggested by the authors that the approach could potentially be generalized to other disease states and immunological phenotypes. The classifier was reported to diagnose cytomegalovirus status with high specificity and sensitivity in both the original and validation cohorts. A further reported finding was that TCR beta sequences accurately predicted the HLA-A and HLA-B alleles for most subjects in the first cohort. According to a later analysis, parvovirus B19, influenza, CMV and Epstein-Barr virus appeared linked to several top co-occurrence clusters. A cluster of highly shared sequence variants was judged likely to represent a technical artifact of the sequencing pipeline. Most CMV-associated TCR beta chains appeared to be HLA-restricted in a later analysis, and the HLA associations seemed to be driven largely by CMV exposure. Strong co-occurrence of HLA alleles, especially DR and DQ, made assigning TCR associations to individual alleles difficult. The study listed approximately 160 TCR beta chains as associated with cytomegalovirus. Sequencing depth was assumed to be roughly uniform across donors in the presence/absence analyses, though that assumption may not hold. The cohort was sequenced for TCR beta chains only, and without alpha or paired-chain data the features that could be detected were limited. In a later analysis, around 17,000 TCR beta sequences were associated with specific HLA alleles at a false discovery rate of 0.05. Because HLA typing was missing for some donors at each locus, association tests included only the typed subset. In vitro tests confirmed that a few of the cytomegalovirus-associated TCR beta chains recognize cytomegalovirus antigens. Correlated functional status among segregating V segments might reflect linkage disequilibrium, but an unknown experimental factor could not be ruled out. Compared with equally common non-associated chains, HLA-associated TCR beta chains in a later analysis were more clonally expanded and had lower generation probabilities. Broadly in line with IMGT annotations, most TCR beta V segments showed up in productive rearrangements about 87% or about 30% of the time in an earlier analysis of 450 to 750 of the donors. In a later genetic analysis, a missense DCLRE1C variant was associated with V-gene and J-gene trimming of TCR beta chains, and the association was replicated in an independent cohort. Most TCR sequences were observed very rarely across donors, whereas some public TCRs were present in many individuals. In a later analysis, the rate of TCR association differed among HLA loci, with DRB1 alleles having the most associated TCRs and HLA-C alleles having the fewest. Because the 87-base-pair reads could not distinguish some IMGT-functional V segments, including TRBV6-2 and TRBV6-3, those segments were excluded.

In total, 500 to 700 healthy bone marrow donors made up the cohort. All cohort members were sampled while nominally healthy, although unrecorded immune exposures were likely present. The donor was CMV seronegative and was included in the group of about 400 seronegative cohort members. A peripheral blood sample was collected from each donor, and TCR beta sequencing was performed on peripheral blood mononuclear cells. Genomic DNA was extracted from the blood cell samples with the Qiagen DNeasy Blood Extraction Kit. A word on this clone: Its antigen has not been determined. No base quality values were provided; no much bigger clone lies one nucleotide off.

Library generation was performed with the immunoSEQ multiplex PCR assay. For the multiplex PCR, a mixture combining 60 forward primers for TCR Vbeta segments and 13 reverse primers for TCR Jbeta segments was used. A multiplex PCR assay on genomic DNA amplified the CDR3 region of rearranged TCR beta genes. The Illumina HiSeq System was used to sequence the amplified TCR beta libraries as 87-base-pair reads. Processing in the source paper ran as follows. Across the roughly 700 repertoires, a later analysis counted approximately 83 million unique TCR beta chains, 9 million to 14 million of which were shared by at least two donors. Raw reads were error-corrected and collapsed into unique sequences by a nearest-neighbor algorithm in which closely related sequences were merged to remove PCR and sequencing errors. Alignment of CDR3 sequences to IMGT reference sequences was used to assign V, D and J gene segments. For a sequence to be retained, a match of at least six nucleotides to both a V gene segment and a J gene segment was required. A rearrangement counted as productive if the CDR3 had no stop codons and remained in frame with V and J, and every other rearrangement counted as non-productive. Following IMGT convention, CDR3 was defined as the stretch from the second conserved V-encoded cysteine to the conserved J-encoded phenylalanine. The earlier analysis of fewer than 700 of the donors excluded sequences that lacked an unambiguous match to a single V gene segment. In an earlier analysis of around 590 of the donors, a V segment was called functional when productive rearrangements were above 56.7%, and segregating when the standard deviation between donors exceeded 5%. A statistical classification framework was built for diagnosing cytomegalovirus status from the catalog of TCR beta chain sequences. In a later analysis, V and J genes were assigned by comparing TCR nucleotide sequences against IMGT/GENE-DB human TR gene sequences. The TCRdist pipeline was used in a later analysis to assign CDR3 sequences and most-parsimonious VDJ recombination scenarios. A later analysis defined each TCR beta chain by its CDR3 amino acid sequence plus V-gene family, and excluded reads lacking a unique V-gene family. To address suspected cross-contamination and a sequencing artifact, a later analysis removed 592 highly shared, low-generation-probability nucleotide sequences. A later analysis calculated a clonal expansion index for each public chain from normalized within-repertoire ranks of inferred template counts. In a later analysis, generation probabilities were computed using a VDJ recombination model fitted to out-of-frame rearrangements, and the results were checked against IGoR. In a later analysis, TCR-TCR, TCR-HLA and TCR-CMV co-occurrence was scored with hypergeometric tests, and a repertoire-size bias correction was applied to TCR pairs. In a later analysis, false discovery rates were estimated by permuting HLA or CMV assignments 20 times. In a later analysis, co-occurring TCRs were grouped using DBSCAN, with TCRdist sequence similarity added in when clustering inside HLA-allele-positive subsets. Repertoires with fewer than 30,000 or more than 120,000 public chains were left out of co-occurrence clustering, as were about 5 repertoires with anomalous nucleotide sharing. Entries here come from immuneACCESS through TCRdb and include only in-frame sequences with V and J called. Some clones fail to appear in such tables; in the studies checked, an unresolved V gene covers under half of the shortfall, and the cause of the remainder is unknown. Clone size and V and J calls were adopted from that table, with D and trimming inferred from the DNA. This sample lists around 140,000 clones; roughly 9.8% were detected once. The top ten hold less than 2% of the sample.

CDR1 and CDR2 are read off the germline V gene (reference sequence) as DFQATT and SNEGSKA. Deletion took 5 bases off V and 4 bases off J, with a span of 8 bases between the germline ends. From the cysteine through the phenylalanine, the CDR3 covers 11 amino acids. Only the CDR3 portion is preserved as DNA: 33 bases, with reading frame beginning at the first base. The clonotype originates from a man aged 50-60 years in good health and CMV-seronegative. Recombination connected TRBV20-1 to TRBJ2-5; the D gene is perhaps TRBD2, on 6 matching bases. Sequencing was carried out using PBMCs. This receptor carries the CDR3 CSAPGRETQYF. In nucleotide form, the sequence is TGCAGTGCTCCCGGGAGAGAGACCCAGTACTTC.